The 18 T cell receptor beta chains given below trace back to one sample, sequenced in a study of cytomegalovirus exposure and HLA in healthy donors. Produced via immunoSEQ multiplex PCR; TCRdb's table is partial and in-frame only. This sample carries around 200,000 clones, around nine tenths of them seen once, and the ten largest clones take 2.9%. The sequenced material came from PBMCs. The receptors were sampled from a woman aged 18-35 years in good health and CMV-seronegative.

The chain uses TRBV19 and TRBJ1-2; 8 bases line up with TRBD1. Per the germline V gene, CDR1 is LNHDA and CDR2 is SQIVND (reference sequence). V shed 7 bases, J shed 4 bases, and the junction held 8 bases outside the gene matches. The length of the CDR3 is 14 residues. CDR3 residues: CASKSQGARYGYTF. The DNA for the CDR3 is TGTGCCAGTAAGTCCCAGGGGGCACGCTATGGCTACACCTTC.

This chain uses TRBV29-1 with TRBJ1-1; D is uncertain. V was pared by 0 bases and J by 0 bases, with 14 bases between. This CDR3 has 16 residues. Germline CDR1 reads SQVTM; CDR2 reads ANQGSEA. The CDR3 region is CSVEDRAGFMNTEAFF. The CDR3 DNA is TGCAGCGTTGAAGACCGTGCGGGTTTCATGAACACTGAAGCTTTCTTT.

This chain connects TRBV14 to TRBJ2-3; TRBD1 agrees at 12 bases. Germline-derived CDR1 and CDR2 are SGHDN and FVKESK. The CDR3 loop spans 18 amino acids. The ends lost 4 bases at V and 2 bases at J; junction bases unmatched: 10. For the CDR3, the DNA is TGTGCCAGCAGCCTTGCCGGGACAGGGGGCACGTTCACAGATACGCAGTATTTT. It translates to CASSLAGTGGTFTDTQYF.

The chain has TRBV6-1 and TRBJ2-5, with a possible D match to TRBD2 (5 bases). The germline CDR1 and CDR2 sequences are MNHNS and SASEGT. The V gene lost 6 bases and the J gene lost 5 bases, with 13 bases spanning the gap. The CDR3 loop spans 13 amino acids. CDR3 in DNA: TGTGCCAGCAGCCCCGGGATGTGGGAGACCCAGTACTTC. Its translation: CASSPGMWETQYF.

J is TRBJ2-3 and V is TRBV28, with 9 positions matching TRBD2. The CDR3 extends over 14 amino acids. From germline, CDR1 is MDHEN and CDR2 SYDVKM. J gave up 3 bases and V 8 bases, and 6 bases lay outside the gene matches. CDR3 amino acids: CASRGGRETDTQYF. DNA for the CDR3: TGTGCCAGCCGGGGCGGGAGGGAGACAGATACGCAGTATTTT.

V and J are TRBV29-1 and TRBJ2-1, with D perhaps matching TRBD2 (5 bases). The CDR3 has 14 amino acids. Germline V gives CDR1 SQVTM, CDR2 ANQGSEA. Trimming took 4 bases from V and 0 from J, leaving 10 bases between them. The chain's CDR3 is CSVVVGSSYNEQFF. CDR3 DNA sequence: TGCAGCGTTGTGGTGGGGAGCTCCTACAATGAGCAGTTCTTC.

The chain joins TRBV28 to TRBJ2-1; D may be TRBD2 (5 bases). Trimming took 10 bases from V and 0 from J, leaving 13 bases between them. The CDR3 loop spans 14 amino acids. Germline V gene data show CDR1 as MDHEN and CDR2 as SYDVKM. CDR3 nucleotides: TGTGCCACTATGGACTCGAGCTCCTACAATGAGCAGTTCTTC. Residues: CATMDSSSYNEQFF.

The V gene is TRBV9, the J gene TRBJ2-3, with 13 bases matching TRBD2. V gave up 4 bases and J gave up 0 bases; unmatched junction bases: 11. This CDR3 contains 19 residues. The germline CDR1 and CDR2 sequences are SGDLS and YYNGEE. DNA for the CDR3: TGTGCCAGCAGCCCGAGACCCGGGACTAGCGGGACTAGCACAGATACGCAGTATTTT. Residues: CASSPRPGTSGTSTDTQYF.

The chain uses TRBV14 and TRBJ2-7; D gene unclear. In germline, CDR1 is SGHDN, CDR2 FVKESK. V was trimmed by 0 bases and J by 1 base, leaving 7 bases between them. There are 14 residues in the CDR3. CDR3 residues: CASSQDTESYEQYF. In DNA form, the CDR3 reads TGTGCCAGCAGCCAAGACACAGAGTCCTACGAGCAGTACTTC. Together with reference TRBV14 and TRBJ2-7, the CDR3 gives the full variable domain: EAGVTQFPSHSVIEKGQTVTLRCDPISGHDNLYWYRRVMGKEIKFLLHFVKESKQDESGMPNNRFLAERTGGTYSTLKVQPAELEDSGVYFCASSQDTESYEQYFGPGTRLTVT.

This clone was recorded once. J is TRBJ2-5 and V is TRBV9; the match to TRBD1 covers 7 bases. This CDR3 contains 15 residues. The V and J ends lost 3 bases and 6 bases, in that order; junction bases with no gene match: 11. Germline lookup yields CDR1 SGDLS and CDR2 YYNGEE. The CDR3 here is CASSEYRGFGKTQYF. As DNA, the CDR3 is TGTGCCAGCAGCGAATACAGGGGTTTCGGAAAGACCCAGTACTTC.

This clone has only a few counts. J is TRBJ1-2 and V is TRBV7-6; the match to TRBD1 covers 8 bases. Germline lookup yields CDR1 SGHVS and CDR2 FNYEAQ. V lost 3 bases and J lost 7; bases outside the gene matches: 10. The CDR3 length is 15 residues. The CDR3 protein is CASSLAGGDKGGYTF. The CDR3 DNA sequence: TGTGCCAGCAGCTTGGCAGGGGGCGATAAAGGTGGCTACACCTTC.

This clone was recorded only once. The chain has TRBV5-4 and TRBJ2-1, with TRBD1 matching over 7 bases. The germline V gene has CDR1 SGHNT and CDR2 YYREEE (reference sequence). The CDR3 runs to 15 residues. V trimming: 4 bases; J trimming: 7 bases; junction bases outside the gene matches: 11. The CDR3 bases are TGTGCCAGCAGCAGACAGGGTGTCGGGTTGAATGAGCAGTTCTTC. Its protein is CASSRQGVGLNEQFF. Based on the CDR3 plus reference TRBV5-4 and TRBJ2-1, the full variable domain is ETGVTQSPTHLIKTRGQQVTLRCSSQSGHNTVSWYQQALGQGPQFIFQYYREEENGRGNFPPRFSGLQFPNYSSELNVNALELDDSALYLCASSRQGVGLNEQFFGPGTRLTVL.

J is TRBJ2-5 and V is TRBV5-1, with TRBD2 matching 9 bases. The CDR3 totals 15 residues. Germline V gives CDR1 SGHRS, CDR2 YFSETQ. J gave up 5 bases and V 2 bases, and 7 bases lay outside the gene matches. The CDR3 region has the DNA TGCGCCAGCAGCTTTGGCGGGAGGGCCGGGGAGACCCAGTACTTC. Protein product: CASSFGGRAGETQYF.

The gene calls are TRBV5-1 and TRBJ1-1; the D is unclear. Trimming pared 3 bases from V and 7 bases from J, leaving 13 bases between. CDR1 SGHRS and CDR2 YFSETQ come from the germline V gene. This CDR3 comprises 13 residues. The CDR3 nucleotides are TGCGCCAGCAGCTCGACGGGGTCAGTTGAAGCTTTCTTT. This sequence encodes CASSSTGSVEAFF.

This chain joins TRBV7-9 and TRBJ2-7, with no clear D. V lost 3 bases and J 3 bases, leaving 12 bases between the germline ends. This CDR3 is 14 amino acids long. CDR1 SEHNR and CDR2 FQNEAQ come from the germline V gene (reference sequence). Written as DNA, the CDR3 is TGTGCCAGCAGCTTCAGCGTACCCAACTACGAGCAGTACTTC. Residues: CASSFSVPNYEQYF.

V and J are TRBV4-3 and TRBJ1-2; D uncertain. CDR3 length: 13 amino acids. Germline V gives CDR1 LGHNA, CDR2 YSLEER. Deletions cut 0 bases from V and 5 bases from J, with 7 bases between. The CDR3 DNA follows: TGCGCCAGCAGCCAAGATGGTCGGTATGGCTACACCTTC. The encoded protein is CASSQDGRYGYTF.

This sequence joins TRBV28 and TRBJ1-1; no clear D. The V end was cut by 3 bases, the J end by 1 base, with 6 bases between. The germline CDR1 and CDR2 sequences are MDHEN and SYDVKM. CDR3 length: 13 amino acids. The CDR3 nucleotides read TGTGCCAGCAGTTTCGTCAGGAACACTGAAGCTTTCTTT. Translation gives CASSFVRNTEAFF.

In DNA form, the CDR3 reads TGTGCCAGCTCATCTCAGGGGGCGCTTCTAGCTGAAGCTTTCTTT. Protein: CASSSQGALLAEAFF. V and J are TRBV18 and TRBJ1-1; 8 bases are a match to TRBD1. This CDR3 region has 15 residues. V dropped 5 bases and J dropped 6; count of bases not matched to a gene: 11. The V gene's germline CDR1 is KGHSH and CDR2 LQKENI.